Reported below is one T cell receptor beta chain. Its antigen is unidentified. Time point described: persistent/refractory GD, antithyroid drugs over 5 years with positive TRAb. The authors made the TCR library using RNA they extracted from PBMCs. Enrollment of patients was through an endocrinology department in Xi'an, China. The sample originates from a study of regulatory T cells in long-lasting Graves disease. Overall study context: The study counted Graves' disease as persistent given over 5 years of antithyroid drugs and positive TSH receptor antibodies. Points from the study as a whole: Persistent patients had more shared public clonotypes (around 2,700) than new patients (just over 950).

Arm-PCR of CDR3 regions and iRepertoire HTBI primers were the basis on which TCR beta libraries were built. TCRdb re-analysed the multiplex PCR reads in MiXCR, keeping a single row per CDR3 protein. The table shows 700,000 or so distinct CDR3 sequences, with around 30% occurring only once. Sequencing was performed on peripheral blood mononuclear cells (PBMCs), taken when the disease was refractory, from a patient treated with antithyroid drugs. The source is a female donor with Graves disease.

As DNA, the CDR3 is TGTGCCAGCAGTTACCCGGGGGGGACGGCTGAAAAACTGTTTTTT. Amino acid sequence: CASSYPGGTAEKLFF. The chain combines TRBV6-4 with TRBJ1-4; D is perhaps TRBD1 (5 bases). The CDR3 totals 15 residues. The V end was cut by 5 bases, the J end by 7 bases, with 17 bases between. Per germline, CDR1 MRHNA and CDR2 SNTAGT.